This T cell receptor (beta chain) appears in the sequencing data of a study of PD-1 blockade in classical Hodgkin lymphoma. Study as a whole: Patients got intravenous nivolumab 3 mg/kg every 2 weeks.

Measured with immunoSEQ multiplex PCR; TCRdb has only the in-frame clones, and not every one. The sample includes 75,000 to 95,000 clones, 83% of them seen just once. Time point here: cycle 4 day 1 (C4D1), after 5 to 7 weeks of nivolumab. Every patient had relapsed following autologous stem cell transplantation, and cohorts differed in brentuximab vedotin exposure. Patients had relapsed/refractory classical Hodgkin lymphoma with complete response, partial response or progressive disease as best response. Whole-study results and caveats: Underlying causes for the observed repertoire differences were not defined, possibly disease activity or prior therapy. Newly diagnosed patients reportedly had lower baseline TCR diversity than healthy donors.

Comments on this clone: Its matching antigen is unknown.

Germline V gene sequence: CDR1 SEHNR, CDR2 FQNEAQ (reference sequence). The CDR3 is 17 amino acids. The V end lost 5 bases, the J end lost 2 bases, and 18 bases lay between the germline ends. Material: peripheral blood mononuclear cells (PBMCs), obtained before the fourth cycle of nivolumab. V and J are TRBV7-9 and TRBJ2-2; TRBD1 might be the D (6 bases). This clonotype was obtained from a human donor with classical Hodgkin lymphoma. CDR3 residues: CASSPGHGQINTGELFF. The DNA for the CDR3 is TGTGCCAGCAGCCCAGGACATGGACAGATAAACACCGGGGAGCTGTTTTTT.